This T cell receptor (beta chain) was captured by sequencing in a study of T cells in Graves' hyperthyroidism and ophthalmopathy. Study context: Peripheral blood was drawn at first diagnosis, prior to all treatment.

This CDR3 region has 15 residues. The germline V gene has CDR1 SNHLY and CDR2 FYNNEI. V shed 7 bases and J shed 7 bases, with 17 bases lying between them. Regions amplified from RNA transcripts were the TCR beta CDR3 regions. In the first-round RT-PCR of the TCR CDR3, the HTBI primer set was used. TCRdb recomputed calls from the multiplex PCR reads with MiXCR, one row per CDR3 protein. The repertoire holds 250,000 or so distinct CDR3 sequences, with around 15% as singletons. This clonotype was seen repeatedly, ten times or more. Clinical symptoms, serum thyroxine, TRAb, thyroid ultrasound and orbital computed tomography established diagnosis. Using over 8.5 ml of fresh peripheral blood, PBMCs were prepared.

Sequences were obtained from blood. The rearrangement uses TRBV2 and TRBJ1-6; D is undetermined. The sequence came from a woman between 18 and 29 years old with Graves' ophthalmopathy. For the CDR3, the DNA is TGTGCCAGCACTGTTGGGAACAGCGGGAATTCACCCCTCCACTTT. This codes for CASTVGNSGNSPLHF.